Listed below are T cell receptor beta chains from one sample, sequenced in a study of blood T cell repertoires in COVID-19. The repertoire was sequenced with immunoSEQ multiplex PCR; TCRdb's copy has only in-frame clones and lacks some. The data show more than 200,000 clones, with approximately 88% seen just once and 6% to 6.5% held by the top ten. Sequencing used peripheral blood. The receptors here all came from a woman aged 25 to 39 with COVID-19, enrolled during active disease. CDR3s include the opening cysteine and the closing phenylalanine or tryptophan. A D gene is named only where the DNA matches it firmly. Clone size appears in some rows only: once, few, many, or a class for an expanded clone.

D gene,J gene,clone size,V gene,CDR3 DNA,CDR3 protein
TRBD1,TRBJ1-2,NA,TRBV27,TGTGCCAGCAGCCGAGACAGGGGGCGACTGGGCTATGGCTACACCTTC,CASSRDRGRLGYGYTF
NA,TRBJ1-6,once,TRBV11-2,TGTGCCAGCAGTAGCCACGGGGACTATAATTCACCCCTCCACTTT,CASSSHGDYNSPLHF
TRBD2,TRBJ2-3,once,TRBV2,TGTGCCAGCAGTTTCCCCAGCGGGAGCGACACAGATACGCAGTATTTT,CASSFPSGSDTDTQYF
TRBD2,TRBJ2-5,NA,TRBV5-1,TGCGCCAGCACCCGGGAGGGGAGCGAAGAGACCCAGTACTTC,CASTREGSEETQYF
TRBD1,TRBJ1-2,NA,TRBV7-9,TGTGCCAGCGGCCAGGGGGTTCGCTATGGCTACACCTTC,CASGQGVRYGYTF
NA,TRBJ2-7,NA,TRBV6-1,TGTGCCAGCAGTGTAAGCACGGGGAGTTTTCCCTACGAGCAGTACTTC,CASSVSTGSFPYEQYF
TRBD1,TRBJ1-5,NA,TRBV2,TGTGCCAGCAGTCCGGACAGGGGAAGCAATCAGCCCCAGCATTTT,CASSPDRGSNQPQHF
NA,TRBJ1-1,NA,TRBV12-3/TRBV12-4,TGTGCCAGCAGTTTAGCGCGGGGGTATGAAGCTTTCTTT,CASSLARGYEAFF
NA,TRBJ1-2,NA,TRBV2,TGTGCCAGCAGTACAGATCTGGCGCGAGGCTACACCTTC,CASSTDLARGYTF
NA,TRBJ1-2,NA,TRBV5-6,TGTGCCAGCAGCGATCTTGGGGGCGGGCGGTACTGGGATGACTACACCTTC,CASSDLGGGRYWDDYTF
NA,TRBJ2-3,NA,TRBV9,TGTGCCAGCAGCCCTCTCAGCACAGATACGCAGTATTTT,CASSPLSTDTQYF
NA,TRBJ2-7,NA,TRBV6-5,TGTGCCAGCAGGGACCCGAGGGACGAGCAGTACTTC,CASRDPRDEQYF
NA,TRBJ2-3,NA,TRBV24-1,TGTGCCACCAGTGTTGCGACAGATACGCAGTATTTT,CATSVATDTQYF
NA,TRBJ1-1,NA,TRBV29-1,TGCAGCGCTTTTAACACAGCGAACACTGAAGCTTTCTTT,CSAFNTANTEAFF
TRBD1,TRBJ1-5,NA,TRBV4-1,TGCGCCAGCAGCCAAGAGAGGACAGGGGTAAATCAGCCCCAGCATTTT,CASSQERTGVNQPQHF
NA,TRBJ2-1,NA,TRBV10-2,TGCGCCAGCAGTGAGTTTGCAGGGTATCCTGAGCAGTTCTTC,CASSEFAGYPEQFF
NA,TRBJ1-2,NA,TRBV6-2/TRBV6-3,TGTGCCAGCAGTTATTTGGCAGGGTCCCTGTCTGGCTACACCTTC,CASSYLAGSLSGYTF
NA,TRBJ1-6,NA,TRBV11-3,TGTGCCAGCGGGCGGGGTATGGTGTCACCCCTCCACTTT,CASGRGMVSPLHF
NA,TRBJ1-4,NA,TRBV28,TGTGCCAGCAGCCTAAATGAAAAACTGTTTTTT,CASSLNEKLFF
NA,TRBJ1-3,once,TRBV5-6,TGTGCCAGCAGCTTGGCTGTGGGAAACACCATATATTTT,CASSLAVGNTIYF
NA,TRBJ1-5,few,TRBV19,TGTGCCAGTAGTACCCCCGGGTCGGCGTCTCATAGGCCCCAGCATTTT,CASSTPGSASHRPQHF
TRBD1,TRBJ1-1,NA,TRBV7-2,TGTGCCAGCAGCCTAAAAACAGGGGTCACTGAAGCTTTCTTT,CASSLKTGVTEAFF
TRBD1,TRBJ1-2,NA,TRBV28,TGTGCCAGCAGCCGTGGACAGGGGGGTGGCTACACCTTC,CASSRGQGGGYTF
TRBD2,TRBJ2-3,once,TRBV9,TGTGCCAGCAGCGCCATCGCAGGACTAGCGGACGCAGATACGCAGTATTTT,CASSAIAGLADADTQYF
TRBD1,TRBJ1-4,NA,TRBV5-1,TGCGCCAGCAGCCCAGAGGGGGCGACTAATGAAAAACTGTTTTTT,CASSPEGATNEKLFF
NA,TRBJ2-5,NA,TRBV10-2,TGCGCCAGCAGTGACAGGGGACGGGAGACCCAGTACTTC,CASSDRGRETQYF
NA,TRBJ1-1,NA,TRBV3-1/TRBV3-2,TGTGCCAGCAGCCAACTACGGGGGGTAGCTGAAGCTTTCTTT,CASSQLRGVAEAFF
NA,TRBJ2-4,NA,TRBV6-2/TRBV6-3,TGTGCCAGCAGTTACCCTCTGTCAGCGCTAGCCAAAAACATTCAGTACTTC,CASSYPLSALAKNIQYF
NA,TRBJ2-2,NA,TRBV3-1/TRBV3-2,TGTGCCAGCAGCCACGGTAGCGGTAACACCGGGGAGCTGTTTTTT,CASSHGSGNTGELFF
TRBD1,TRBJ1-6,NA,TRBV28,TGTGCCAGCGACAGGGGTAATAATTCACCCCTCCACTTT,CASDRGNNSPLHF
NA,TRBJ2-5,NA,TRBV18,TGTGCCAGCTCACCACCGGGGGGAACTGAGACCCAGTACTTC,CASSPPGGTETQYF
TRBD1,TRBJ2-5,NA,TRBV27,TGTGCCAGCAGTGAAATACAACAGGGGGCGCGTCGAGAGACCCAGTACTTC,CASSEIQQGARRETQYF
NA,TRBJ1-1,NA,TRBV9,TGTGCCAGCAGCGTAGCTCGGACTGGTAACACTGAAGCTTTCTTT,CASSVARTGNTEAFF
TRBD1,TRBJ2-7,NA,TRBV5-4,TGTGCCAGCAGCTTGTTCGCAGGGGGCAACGAGCAGTACTTC,CASSLFAGGNEQYF
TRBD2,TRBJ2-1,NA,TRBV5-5,TGTGCCAGCCGTCGACCGGGACTAGAGCCCTACAATGAGCAGTTCTTC,CASRRPGLEPYNEQFF